Listed below are T cell receptor beta chains from one sample, sequenced in a study of blood T cells in healthy people across ages. From the 5' RACE reads, TCRdb called clonotypes with MiXCR, one entry per CDR3 protein. The sample records about 1,400,000 distinct CDR3 sequences, around 42% being singletons. The sample consisted of blood. These TCRs come from a woman aged 18-29 years in good health. The CDR3 runs from the conserved cysteine through the conserved F or W. The order of the fields is J gene, V gene, D gene, clone size, CDR3 DNA, CDR3 protein. The D gene is left open where the match is weak. Clone sizes are given selectively: once, few, many, or a class where the clone is expanded.

j_gene: TRBJ2-3; v_gene: TRBV20-1; d_gene: -; abundance: -; CDR3nt: TGCAGTGCTAGTGTTCTGGGCAGGAATACAGATACGCAGTATTTT; CDR3aa: CSASVLGRNTDTQYF
j_gene: TRBJ2-2; v_gene: TRBV13; d_gene: TRBD2; abundance: -; CDR3nt: TGTGCCAGCAGCGGTGGGACTAGCGGACACACCGGGGAGCTGTTTTTT; CDR3aa: CASSGGTSGHTGELFF
j_gene: TRBJ2-3; v_gene: TRBV7-3; d_gene: TRBD1; abundance: -; CDR3nt: TGTGCCAGCAGCCAAGGAGGACAGGGCCGCACAGATACGCAGTATTTT; CDR3aa: CASSQGGQGRTDTQYF
j_gene: TRBJ2-6; v_gene: TRBV20-1; d_gene: -; abundance: once; CDR3nt: TGCAGTGTTAGAGGACCCCCGGGACGGAGCTCTGGGGCCAACGTCCTGACTTTC; CDR3aa: CSVRGPPGRSSGANVLTF
j_gene: TRBJ2-5; v_gene: TRBV6-1; d_gene: -; abundance: few; CDR3nt: TGTGCCAGCAGTCCCGAGACTTGGGGATCAGAGACCCAGTACTTC; CDR3aa: CASSPETWGSETQYF
j_gene: TRBJ2-1; v_gene: TRBV9; d_gene: TRBD2; abundance: once; CDR3nt: TGTGCCAGCAGCCTCCTCCCGGGACTAGCGAACGACAATGAGCAGTTCTTC; CDR3aa: CASSLLPGLANDNEQFF
j_gene: TRBJ2-7; v_gene: TRBV3-1; d_gene: TRBD2; abundance: -; CDR3nt: TGTGCCAGCAGCCGGACTAGCGGGAGAGGCGAGCAGTACTTC; CDR3aa: CASSRTSGRGEQYF
j_gene: TRBJ2-5; v_gene: TRBV2; d_gene: -; abundance: -; CDR3nt: TGTGCCAGCAACGAGGGGGGAGAGACCCAGTACTTC; CDR3aa: CASNEGGETQYF
j_gene: TRBJ1-4; v_gene: TRBV19; d_gene: TRBD1; abundance: -; CDR3nt: TGTGCCAGTACCCCGGGACAGCGTGGGTATGAAAAACTGTTTTTT; CDR3aa: CASTPGQRGYEKLFF
j_gene: TRBJ2-3; v_gene: TRBV5-1; d_gene: -; abundance: once; CDR3nt: TGCGCCAGCCGCGGCCAAGATACGCAGTATTTT; CDR3aa: CASRGQDTQYF
j_gene: TRBJ2-7; v_gene: TRBV27; d_gene: -; abundance: -; CDR3nt: TGTGCCAGCAGTTCGTCGGGGGGGACAGGGAACTACGAGCAGTACTTC; CDR3aa: CASSSSGGTGNYEQYF
j_gene: TRBJ1-5; v_gene: TRBV3-1; d_gene: -; abundance: -; CDR3nt: TGTGCCAGCAGCCAAGATTGGGATCAGCCCCAGCATTTT; CDR3aa: CASSQDWDQPQHF
j_gene: TRBJ2-3; v_gene: TRBV7-9; d_gene: -; abundance: -; CDR3nt: TGTGCCAGCAGCCCAAACCAACGGGGGACGGGGTATAGCACAGATACGCAGTATTTT; CDR3aa: CASSPNQRGTGYSTDTQYF
j_gene: TRBJ2-5; v_gene: TRBV3-1; d_gene: -; abundance: once; CDR3nt: TGTGCCAGCAGCCGAGGAAGATACAATGAGCAGTACTTC; CDR3aa: CASSRGRYNEQYF
j_gene: TRBJ1-6; v_gene: TRBV4-1; d_gene: -; abundance: -; CDR3nt: TGCGCCAGCAGCCAAGATTCCGTGGGGGGTTCACCCCTCCACTTT; CDR3aa: CASSQDSVGGSPLHF
j_gene: TRBJ2-6; v_gene: TRBV7-2; d_gene: -; abundance: -; CDR3nt: TGCGCCAGCAGCTTAGGACAGTCTATCTCTGGGGCCAACGTCCTGACTTTC; CDR3aa: CASSLGQSISGANVLTF
j_gene: TRBJ2-3; v_gene: TRBV2; d_gene: -; abundance: -; CDR3nt: TGTGCCAGCCTCACTGGGCAGGCCACAGATACGCAGTATTTT; CDR3aa: CASLTGQATDTQYF
j_gene: TRBJ1-1; v_gene: TRBV4-1; d_gene: -; abundance: -; CDR3nt: TGCGCCAGCAGCCCCGGGGACATAGGAACAACTGAAGCTTTCTTT; CDR3aa: CASSPGDIGTTEAFF
j_gene: TRBJ1-2; v_gene: TRBV29-1; d_gene: -; abundance: -; CDR3nt: TGCAGCGTTGCGACTGTAGCTAACTATGGCTACACCTTC; CDR3aa: CSVATVANYGYTF
j_gene: TRBJ2-7; v_gene: TRBV5-1; d_gene: TRBD1; abundance: -; CDR3nt: TGCGCCAGCAGCCGGGACAGGTCCCTCTCCTACGAGCAGTACTTC; CDR3aa: CASSRDRSLSYEQYF
j_gene: TRBJ2-3; v_gene: TRBV4-1; d_gene: -; abundance: many; CDR3nt: TGCGCCAGCAGCCAAGATTCCAGCCGGGGGCGGGGAGATACGCAGTATTTT; CDR3aa: CASSQDSSRGRGDTQYF
j_gene: TRBJ1-1; v_gene: TRBV11-2; d_gene: -; abundance: -; CDR3nt: TGTGCCAGCAGCTCCCCGCGGGGGACCACTTATGAAGCTTTCTTT; CDR3aa: CASSSPRGTTYEAFF
j_gene: TRBJ2-7; v_gene: TRBV2; d_gene: TRBD2; abundance: many; CDR3nt: TGTGCCAGCAATAGGCTAGCGGGAAGTGTTGGGAACGCAAAATCCTACGAGCAGTACTTC; CDR3aa: CASNRLAGSVGNAKSYEQYF
j_gene: TRBJ2-1; v_gene: TRBV11-2; d_gene: TRBD2; abundance: -; CDR3nt: TGTGCCAGCAGCTGGCTAGCGGGGGCCTACAATGAGCAGTTCTTC; CDR3aa: CASSWLAGAYNEQFF
j_gene: TRBJ1-1; v_gene: TRBV29-1; d_gene: -; abundance: -; CDR3nt: TGCAGCGTTGAAGGCCAGGGAGGGAGGTTGGGCACTGAAGCTTTCTTT; CDR3aa: CSVEGQGGRLGTEAFF
j_gene: TRBJ1-1; v_gene: TRBV28; d_gene: -; abundance: few; CDR3nt: TGTGCCAGCAGTTCGCCGGGACGGTCGAACACTGAAGCTTTCTTT; CDR3aa: CASSSPGRSNTEAFF
j_gene: TRBJ1-2; v_gene: TRBV6-1; d_gene: TRBD1; abundance: few; CDR3nt: TGTGCCAGCAGTCCCCTCCCGTCAGGGGGAAGTAACTATGGCTACACCTTC; CDR3aa: CASSPLPSGGSNYGYTF
j_gene: TRBJ2-7; v_gene: TRBV12-3/TRBV12-4; d_gene: -; abundance: -; CDR3nt: TGTGCCAGCAGTGATGACAGGAGCTCCTACAATGAGCAGTACTTC; CDR3aa: CASSDDRSSYNEQYF
j_gene: TRBJ2-3; v_gene: TRBV27; d_gene: TRBD2; abundance: -; CDR3nt: TGTGCCAGCAAGAGACTAGGGACTAGCGGGGTAGCAGATACGCAGTATTTT; CDR3aa: CASKRLGTSGVADTQYF
j_gene: TRBJ1-5; v_gene: TRBV20-1; d_gene: TRBD1; abundance: -; CDR3nt: TGCAGTGCTAGAGCAGACTCTGACAGGGTCGACAATCAGCCCCAGCATTTT; CDR3aa: CSARADSDRVDNQPQHF
j_gene: TRBJ1-2; v_gene: TRBV6-5; d_gene: -; abundance: -; CDR3nt: TGTGCCAGCAGTCACAGGGTTACGGGTCCTCCCTTTGGCTACACCTTC; CDR3aa: CASSHRVTGPPFGYTF
j_gene: TRBJ2-5; v_gene: TRBV20-1; d_gene: -; abundance: few; CDR3nt: TGCAGTGCTAGAGATCAGGCGGGGCGTTCCTGGGAGACCCAGTACTTC; CDR3aa: CSARDQAGRSWETQYF
j_gene: TRBJ2-5; v_gene: TRBV4-1; d_gene: TRBD2; abundance: -; CDR3nt: TGCGCCAGCAGCCAAGATCCGGGGAGCGGGATTACGTCCCAAGAGACCCAGTACTTC; CDR3aa: CASSQDPGSGITSQETQYF
j_gene: TRBJ1-5; v_gene: TRBV10-3; d_gene: -; abundance: few; CDR3nt: TGTGCCATCAGTCGGGACATCGGGTCCAATCAGCCCCAGCATTTT; CDR3aa: CAISRDIGSNQPQHF
j_gene: TRBJ2-1; v_gene: TRBV7-2; d_gene: -; abundance: -; CDR3nt: TGTGCCAGCAGCTTGGAGTCGGGGACGCTCTACAATGAGCAGTTCTTC; CDR3aa: CASSLESGTLYNEQFF
j_gene: TRBJ1-2; v_gene: TRBV28; d_gene: TRBD1; abundance: -; CDR3nt: TGTGCCAGCAGGGGACAGGGGGCTACCTATGGCTACACCTTC; CDR3aa: CASRGQGATYGYTF
j_gene: TRBJ2-7; v_gene: TRBV6-6; d_gene: TRBD2; abundance: -; CDR3nt: TGTGCCAGCATCGCCGGGACTAGGAGTTTTGATGAGCAGTACTTC; CDR3aa: CASIAGTRSFDEQYF
j_gene: TRBJ2-1; v_gene: TRBV20-1; d_gene: -; abundance: -; CDR3nt: TGCAGTGCTAGAGAAGCTAGCGTGGGCTCCTACAATGAGCAGTTCTTC; CDR3aa: CSAREASVGSYNEQFF
j_gene: TRBJ2-7; v_gene: TRBV20-1; d_gene: TRBD1; abundance: -; CDR3nt: TGCAGTGCTAGAGATGTAGGACAGGGTACGGAGCAGTACTTC; CDR3aa: CSARDVGQGTEQYF
j_gene: TRBJ1-4; v_gene: TRBV10-3; d_gene: -; abundance: -; CDR3nt: TGTGCCATCAGACGGACAGTTTACGAAAAACTGTTTTTT; CDR3aa: CAIRRTVYEKLFF
j_gene: TRBJ2-1; v_gene: TRBV6-5; d_gene: -; abundance: -; CDR3nt: TGTGCCAGCAGTGACAACGGGTACAATGAGCAGTTCTTC; CDR3aa: CASSDNGYNEQFF
j_gene: TRBJ2-4; v_gene: TRBV7-9; d_gene: -; abundance: few; CDR3nt: TGTGCCAGCAGCTCCTCGCAGGGGGGGGGAGCCAAAAACATTCAGTACTTC; CDR3aa: CASSSSQGGGAKNIQYF
j_gene: TRBJ2-3; v_gene: TRBV4-2; d_gene: TRBD2; abundance: -; CDR3nt: TGTGCCAGTTCCTCGGCTAGCGGGAAAACAGATACGCAGTATTTT; CDR3aa: CASSSASGKTDTQYF
j_gene: TRBJ2-1; v_gene: TRBV12-3/TRBV12-4; d_gene: -; abundance: -; CDR3nt: TGTGCCTCAGCGTGGGGGGGCCACGATGAGCAGTTCTTC; CDR3aa: CASAWGGHDEQFF
j_gene: TRBJ2-5; v_gene: TRBV10-3; d_gene: TRBD2; abundance: -; CDR3nt: TGTGCCATCAACCCGACTAGCGGGGGGCGTGGTGAGCAGTACTTC; CDR3aa: CAINPTSGGRGEQYF
j_gene: TRBJ2-1; v_gene: TRBV29-1; d_gene: -; abundance: -; CDR3nt: TGCAGCGTTATTGGGACATCCCTCACCTACAATGAGCAGTTCTTC; CDR3aa: CSVIGTSLTYNEQFF
j_gene: TRBJ2-7; v_gene: TRBV4-1; d_gene: TRBD2; abundance: -; CDR3nt: TGCGCCAGCAGCCCCGGGACTAGCGAGGTCGAGCAGTACTTC; CDR3aa: CASSPGTSEVEQYF
j_gene: TRBJ2-7; v_gene: TRBV24-1; d_gene: TRBD2; abundance: -; CDR3nt: TGTGCCACCAGTGATCCCTCGACTAGCGGGCAGCCTAATGAGCAGTACTTC; CDR3aa: CATSDPSTSGQPNEQYF
j_gene: TRBJ1-5; v_gene: TRBV12-3/TRBV12-4; d_gene: -; abundance: few; CDR3nt: TGTGCCAGCAGTTTAATCCCCAGGGATGCAGACCAGCCCCAGCATTTT; CDR3aa: CASSLIPRDADQPQHF
j_gene: TRBJ2-1; v_gene: TRBV4-2; d_gene: -; abundance: -; CDR3nt: TGTGCCAGCAGTTCTCATGAGGAGAGCTCCTACAATGAGCAGTTCTTC; CDR3aa: CASSSHEESSYNEQFF
j_gene: TRBJ1-1; v_gene: TRBV7-3; d_gene: -; abundance: few; CDR3nt: TGTGCCAGCAGCTTAAACGGGGGCACTGAAGCTTTCTTT; CDR3aa: CASSLNGGTEAFF
j_gene: TRBJ2-3; v_gene: TRBV7-9; d_gene: -; abundance: few; CDR3nt: TGTGCCAGCAGCTTAGTGTTCGGTTTTCAGGGTATCGGTTTTCCAGATACGCAGTATTTT; CDR3aa: CASSLVFGFQGIGFPDTQYF
j_gene: TRBJ2-7; v_gene: TRBV27; d_gene: -; abundance: -; CDR3nt: TGTGCCAGCAGTCCTAGATCCCCCGGGCGCGAGCAGTACTTC; CDR3aa: CASSPRSPGREQYF
j_gene: TRBJ2-3; v_gene: TRBV7-2; d_gene: TRBD2; abundance: -; CDR3nt: TGTGCCAGCAGCTCAGCTAGCGGGGGGGCATCAGATACGCAGTATTTT; CDR3aa: CASSSASGGASDTQYF
j_gene: TRBJ2-2; v_gene: TRBV12-5; d_gene: -; abundance: -; CDR3nt: TGTGCTAGTGACCAAATTCCTAACACCGGGGAGCTGTTTTTT; CDR3aa: CASDQIPNTGELFF
j_gene: TRBJ2-2; v_gene: TRBV3-1; d_gene: -; abundance: -; CDR3nt: TGTGCCAGCAGCCCCCGACAGTTCTCGTCCCACACCGGGGAGCTGTTTTTT; CDR3aa: CASSPRQFSSHTGELFF
j_gene: TRBJ2-7; v_gene: TRBV20-1; d_gene: -; abundance: few; CDR3nt: TGCAGTGCCGCTGACAGGCGTTTCGGCTACGAGCAGTACTTC; CDR3aa: CSAADRRFGYEQYF
j_gene: TRBJ2-3; v_gene: TRBV27; d_gene: -; abundance: few; CDR3nt: TGTGCCAGCAGGTTTAGGTGGGTAGGGACAGATACGCAGTATTTT; CDR3aa: CASRFRWVGTDTQYF
j_gene: TRBJ2-7; v_gene: TRBV5-5; d_gene: -; abundance: -; CDR3nt: TGTGCCAGCAGCCTGCAGGGGGGTTTCTCCTACGAGCAGTACTTC; CDR3aa: CASSLQGGFSYEQYF